The 15 T cell receptor beta chains presented below share a single source sample, sequenced in a study of blood T cell repertoires in COVID-19. Repertoires were generated with immunoSEQ multiplex PCR, while TCRdb's copy carries only in-frame clones and drops some. The sample consists of a few hundred thousand clones, around 92% of them appearing once. Sequenced input: peripheral blood. These receptor sequences come from a person between 18 and 35 years old with COVID-19, enrolled during active disease.

The V call is TRBV4-1, the J call TRBJ2-3; weak D call: TRBD2 (6 bases). The CDR3 has 16 amino acids. CDR1 is MGHRA and CDR2 is YSYEKL in the germline V gene. Trimming removed 1 base from V and 2 bases from J, with 13 bases in between. In DNA form, the CDR3 reads TGCGCCAGCAGCCAAGTGGGGGGATATACCACAGATACGCAGTATTTT. Protein sequence: CASSQVGGYTTDTQYF.

The V and J genes are TRBV24-1 and TRBJ1-2, with TRBD1 matching 7 bases. The CDR3 has 17 amino acids. The germline V gene encodes CDR1 KGHDR and CDR2 SFDVKD. The V segment lost 1 base and the J segment 4 bases; nucleotides outside the gene matches: 11. Written as DNA, the CDR3 is TGTGCCACCAGTGATTTAGGGGGCCCGGGGGCTAGCTATGGCTACACCTTC. Protein sequence: CATSDLGGPGASYGYTF.

This chain joins TRBV11-2 and TRBJ2-5, with TRBD1 matching 7 bases. CDR3 size: 16 residues. V lost 10 bases and J lost 5; bases outside the gene matches: 19. The germline gives CDR1 SGHAT, CDR2 FQNNGV. DNA of the CDR3: TGTGCCATCCTGGTAGGGTCTACAGGGGTGGAGGAGACCCAGTACTTC. It translates to CAILVGSTGVEETQYF. The full variable domain, in which reference TRBV11-2 and TRBJ2-5 provide the parts outside the CDR3, is EAGVAQSPRYKIIEKRQSVAFWCNPISGHATLYWYQQILGQGPKLLIQFQNNGVVDDSQLPKDRFSAERLKGVDSTLKIQPAKLEDSAVYLCAILVGSTGVEETQYFGPGTRLLVL.

V is TRBV6-5 and J is TRBJ2-5, with TRBD2 matching 11 bases. CDR1 and CDR2 from the germline V gene are MNHEY and SVGAGI. The CDR3 contains 15 residues. J lost 5 bases, V lost 6 bases, and 8 bases had no gene match. The CDR3 region is CASRSSGRVSETQYF. The DNA of the CDR3 is TGTGCCAGCAGAAGTAGCGGGAGGGTTAGCGAGACCCAGTACTTC.

This clone was counted once. CDR3 in DNA: TGTGCCAGCCACTCCGAGGGTCGCCACGGCGGCTACACCTTC. The encoded protein is CASHSEGRHGGYTF. The rearrangement joins TRBV28 to TRBJ1-2; D is unclear. This CDR3 comprises 14 residues. Trimming took 8 bases from V and 8 from J, leaving 21 bases between them. From germline, CDR1 is MDHEN and CDR2 SYDVKM.

DNA for the CDR3: TGTGCCAGCAGCTACCCGGGACTAGCGGGAGGGGATACGCAGTATTTT. Protein: CASSYPGLAGGDTQYF. This chain joins TRBV11-2 and TRBJ2-3; 16 bases are shared with TRBD2. Germline CDR1 reads SGHAT; CDR2 reads FQNNGV. CDR3 size: 16 residues. The junction had 4 bases not matched to a gene; V was cut back by 4 bases and J by 6 bases. Variable domain in full (rest from reference TRBV11-2 and TRBJ2-3): EAGVAQSPRYKIIEKRQSVAFWCNPISGHATLYWYQQILGQGPKLLIQFQNNGVVDDSQLPKDRFSAERLKGVDSTLKIQPAKLEDSAVYLCASSYPGLAGGDTQYFGPGTRLTVL.

The gene calls are TRBV4-3 and TRBJ2-2; the match to TRBD2 covers 10 bases. V shed 4 bases, J shed 1 base, and the junction held 3 bases outside the gene matches. CDR3 size: 16 residues. Germline CDR1 reads LGHNA; CDR2 reads YSLEER. The CDR3 reads CASSPGLAVNTGELFF. CDR3 bases: TGCGCCAGCAGCCCTGGACTAGCGGTGAACACCGGGGAGCTGTTTTTT.

V and J are TRBV28 and TRBJ2-7, with 9 bases matching TRBD2. There are 15 residues in the CDR3. With V trimmed by 6 bases and J by 1 base, 7 bases remained unmatched. The germline V gene has CDR1 MDHEN and CDR2 SYDVKM. CDR3 loop: CASSYHSGSSYEQYF. Written as DNA, the CDR3 is TGTGCCAGCAGCTACCATAGCGGGAGTTCCTACGAGCAGTACTTC.

The genes are TRBV7-3 and TRBJ2-3; TRBD2 aligns across 7 bases. The V segment lost 0 bases and the J segment 4 bases; nucleotides outside the gene matches: 10. CDR1 and CDR2 (germline): SGHTA, FQGTGA. CDR3 length equals 17 residues. The CDR3 coding sequence is TGTGCCAGCAGCTTAACTTCCCGCGGGAGAGGAGCAGATACGCAGTATTTT. Protein product: CASSLTSRGRGADTQYF.

The rearrangement uses TRBV7-2 and TRBJ2-1; 7 positions agree with TRBD2. Trimming cost V 1 base and J 6 bases; bases outside gene matches: 6. CDR3 length: 15 amino acids. Germline V lookup: CDR1 SGHTA, CDR2 FQGNSA. The CDR3 sequence: CASSLDGLVVNEQFF. In DNA form, the CDR3 reads TGTGCCAGCAGCTTAGATGGACTAGTAGTCAATGAGCAGTTCTTC.

The CDR3 reads CASSVGLAPFATDTQYF. The CDR3 nucleotides read TGTGCCAGCAGCGTAGGCTTAGCCCCCTTCGCCACAGATACGCAGTATTTT. The chain uses TRBV9 and TRBJ2-3; D is unclear. The CDR3 totals 17 residues. Germline loops: CDR1 SGDLS, CDR2 YYNGEE. V lost 0 bases and J 2 bases, leaving 16 bases between the germline ends. Supplemented by reference TRBV9 and TRBJ2-3, the full variable domain reads DSGVTQTPKHLITATGQRVTLRCSPRSGDLSVYWYQQSLDQGLQFLIQYYNGEERAKGNILERFSAQQFPDLHSELNLSSLELGDSALYFCASSVGLAPFATDTQYFGPGTRLTVL.

The chain joins TRBV19 to TRBJ1-5, with D possibly TRBD1 on 5 matching bases. CDR3 length: 18 amino acids. Trimming took 3 bases from V and 2 from J, leaving 20 bases between them. Germline V gene sequence: CDR1 LNHDA, CDR2 SQIVND (reference sequence). DNA of the CDR3: TGTGCCAGTAGTATCGCCCGGATGCAGGGTCGAGGCAATCAGCCCCAGCATTTT. Translated, it gives CASSIARMQGRGNQPQHF.

The chain couples TRBV24-1 to TRBJ1-3; D ambiguous. The V end lost 2 bases, the J end lost 2 bases, and 12 bases lay between the germline ends. Germline V CDR1 and CDR2: KGHDR, SFDVKD. The CDR3 has 16 amino acids. CDR3 coding DNA: TGTGCCACCAGTGATTCGGCTACTACCCCTGGAAACACCATATATTTT. Residues: CATSDSATTPGNTIYF.

This chain joins TRBV15 and TRBJ1-2; D remains unclear. Trimming pared 1 base from V and 11 bases from J, leaving 11 bases between. The CDR3 totals 12 residues. Looked up from germline, CDR1 is LNHNV and CDR2 is YYDKDF (reference sequence). CDR3 coding DNA: TGTGCCACCAGCAGAGGGCCCCGCGGATACACCTTC. This encodes CATSRGPRGYTF.

This chain links TRBV30 with TRBJ2-2; the match to TRBD2 covers 16 bases. V trimming: 4 bases; J trimming: 7 bases; junction bases outside the gene matches: 12. CDR1 and CDR2 (germline): GTSNPN, SVGIG (reference sequence). The CDR3 extends over 18 amino acids. CDR3 amino acids: CAWMPPGTSGRAGGELFF. The CDR3 nucleotides are TGTGCCTGGATGCCCCCCGGGACTAGCGGGAGGGCCGGCGGGGAGCTGTTTTTT.